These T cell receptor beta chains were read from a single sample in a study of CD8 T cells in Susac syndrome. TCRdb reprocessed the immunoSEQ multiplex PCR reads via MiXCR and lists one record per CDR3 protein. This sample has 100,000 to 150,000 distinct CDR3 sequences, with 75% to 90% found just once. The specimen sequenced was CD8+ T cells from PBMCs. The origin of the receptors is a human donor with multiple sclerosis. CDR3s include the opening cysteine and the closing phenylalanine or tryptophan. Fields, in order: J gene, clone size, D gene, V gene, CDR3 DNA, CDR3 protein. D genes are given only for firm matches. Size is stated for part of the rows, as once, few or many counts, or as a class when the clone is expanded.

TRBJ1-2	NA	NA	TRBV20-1	TGCAGTGCTAGAGGGTTATGGGGACATGGCTACACCTTC	CSARGLWGHGYTF
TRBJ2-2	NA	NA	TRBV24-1	TGTGCCACTGGGGGAACTCTTTTGGACACCGGGGAGCTGTTTTTT	CATGGTLLDTGELFF
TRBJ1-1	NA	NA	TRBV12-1	TGTGCCAGCAGCTTTGTTGAGATAGGACAGGGAGCGGACACTGAAGCTTTCTTT	CASSFVEIGQGADTEAFF
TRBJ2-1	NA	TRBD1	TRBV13	TGTGCCAGCAGCCCGGCAGGACAGGGTACCGACAATGAGCAGTTCTTC	CASSPAGQGTDNEQFF
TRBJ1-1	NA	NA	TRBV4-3	TGCGCCAGCAGCCAAGATACCCTCAACACTGAAGCTTTCTTT	CASSQDTLNTEAFF
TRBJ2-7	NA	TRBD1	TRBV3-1	TGTGCCAGCAGCCAACGCCAGGGGGTGATCTACGAGCAGTACTTC	CASSQRQGVIYEQYF
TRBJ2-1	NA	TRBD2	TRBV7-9	TGTGCCAGCAGCTTTGGACTAGCGGAAGAGCAGTTCTTC	CASSFGLAEEQFF
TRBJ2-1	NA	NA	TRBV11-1	TGTGCCAGCAGCTTTCCGGGACCACGTAATGAGCAGTTCTTC	CASSFPGPRNEQFF
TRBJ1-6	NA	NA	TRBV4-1	TGCGCCAGCAGCCAAGGTGGATTCCAGGGCTCCTATAATTCACCCCTCCACTTT	CASSQGGFQGSYNSPLHF
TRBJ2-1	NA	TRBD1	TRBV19	TGTGCCAGTAGTCCTACAGGGGGCCTTTACAATGAGCAGTTCTTC	CASSPTGGLYNEQFF
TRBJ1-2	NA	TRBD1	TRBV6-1	TGTGCCAGCACCCCACTCCTGGACAGGGGGTGGGAAGGCTACACCTTC	CASTPLLDRGWEGYTF
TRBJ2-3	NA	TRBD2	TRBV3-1	TGTGCCAGCAGCCATAGGGAAGGGCTAGCGGATAGCACAGATACGCAGTATTTT	CASSHREGLADSTDTQYF
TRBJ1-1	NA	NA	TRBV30	TGTGCCTGGAGTAAGGGGACTGAAGCTTTCTTT	CAWSKGTEAFF
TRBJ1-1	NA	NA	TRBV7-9	TGTGCCAGCAGCTTAGTCTCAGACCTTGAAGCTTTCTTT	CASSLVSDLEAFF
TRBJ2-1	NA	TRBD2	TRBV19	TGTGCCAGTAGTATGAGGGGTAGCGGGGGGTACAATGAGCAGTTCTTC	CASSMRGSGGYNEQFF
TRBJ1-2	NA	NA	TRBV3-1	TGTGCCAGCAGCCAAGATAAGGGATTCTATGGCTACACCTTC	CASSQDKGFYGYTF
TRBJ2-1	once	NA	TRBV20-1	TGCAGTGCAAATGATCGGGACTGGGGATACAATGAGCAGTTCTTC	CSANDRDWGYNEQFF
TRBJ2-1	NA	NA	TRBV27	TGTGCCAGCAGTTTTCTTAGCCGGTCCAATGAGCAGTTCTTC	CASSFLSRSNEQFF
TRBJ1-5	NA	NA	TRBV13	TGTGCCAGCAGCTTGTCTGGTCAGCCCCAGCATTTT	CASSLSGQPQHF